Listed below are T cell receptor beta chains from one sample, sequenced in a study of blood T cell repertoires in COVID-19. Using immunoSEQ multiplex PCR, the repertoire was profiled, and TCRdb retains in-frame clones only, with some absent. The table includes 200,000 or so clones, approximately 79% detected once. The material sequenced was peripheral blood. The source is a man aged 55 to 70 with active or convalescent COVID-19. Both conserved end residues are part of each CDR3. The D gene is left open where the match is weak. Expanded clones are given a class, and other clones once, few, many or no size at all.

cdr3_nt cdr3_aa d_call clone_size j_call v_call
TGTGCCAGCAGCCAAGGGGGGGGTCGTCAAGATACGCAGTATTTT CASSQGGGRQDTQYF TRBD2 few TRBJ2-3 TRBV3-1/TRBV3-2
TGTGCCTGGAGCAACAGCCCCAATTCACCCCTCCACTTT CAWSNSPNSPLHF - - TRBJ1-6 TRBV30
TGCGCCAGCAGCTTATCCGGGACTGGATACGAGCAGTACTTC CASSLSGTGYEQYF - few TRBJ2-7 TRBV5-1
TGTGCCAGCAGCCGAGGGACTAGCGGGAGTTCCGAGCAGTACTTC CASSRGTSGSSEQYF TRBD2 - TRBJ2-7 TRBV6-2/TRBV6-3
TGTGCCAGCAGCCCCGGGACAGCTTACTCTGGAAACACCATATATTTT CASSPGTAYSGNTIYF TRBD1 - TRBJ1-3 TRBV6-2/TRBV6-3
TGTGCCAGCTCCCACAGGGTCGTAGGCACCGGGGAGCTGTTTTTT CASSHRVVGTGELFF - - TRBJ2-2 TRBV28
TGTGCCAGCAGCTCCGGCACTAGCGTAAGCACAGATACGCAGTATTTT CASSSGTSVSTDTQYF TRBD2 - TRBJ2-3 TRBV7-3
TGCAGCGGCCTACGGACAGGCCCAGGGAATGAGCAGTTCTTC CSGLRTGPGNEQFF TRBD1 - TRBJ2-1 TRBV29-1
TGTGCCAGTAGTATCGCAGATAGCGGGAGCTATGAGCAGTTCTTC CASSIADSGSYEQFF TRBD2 - TRBJ2-1 TRBV19
TGCAGCGTTGTGTGGCAGGGGGCCTACAATGAGCAGTTCTTC CSVVWQGAYNEQFF TRBD1 - TRBJ2-1 TRBV29-1
TGTGCCACCAGTGACCCTCAGGGGCCCAATAACGAGCAGTACTTC CATSDPQGPNNEQYF - once TRBJ2-7 TRBV24-1
TGTGCCAGCAGCTTAGCGCATTACACCACCTACGAGCAGTACTTC CASSLAHYTTYEQYF - once TRBJ2-7 TRBV7-2
TGTGCCAGCAGTCGAGCCACAGATACGCAGTATTTT CASSRATDTQYF - few TRBJ2-3 TRBV7-9
TGTGCCAGCAGCCCCCTAGCGGGAGGGCCGGATGAGCAGTTCTTC CASSPLAGGPDEQFF TRBD2 - TRBJ2-1 TRBV4-2
TGTGCCAGCAGCCAAACCGGGACAGTTAACTATGGCTACACCTTC CASSQTGTVNYGYTF TRBD1 - TRBJ1-2 TRBV7-3
TGTGCCAGCAGCTTAGTGGGCAGGGCAGGGCACACTGAAGCTTTCTTT CASSLVGRAGHTEAFF - - TRBJ1-1 TRBV7-2
TGCGCCAGCAGTCAATCCCTCTTGGCGGGACTATACACAGATACGCAGTATTTT CASSQSLLAGLYTDTQYF TRBD2 - TRBJ2-3 TRBV23-1
TGTGCCGCAACCGGACAGTCCTTTTCACCCCTCCACTTT CAATGQSFSPLHF - - TRBJ1-6 TRBV6-5
TGTGCCAGCAGCTTAGCCCGGACTAGCGGTGAGCAGTTCTTC CASSLARTSGEQFF TRBD2 - TRBJ2-1 TRBV7-8
TGTGCCAGCAGTTTAGGGGCCAGCTATGGCTACACCTTC CASSLGASYGYTF - once TRBJ1-2 TRBV12-3/TRBV12-4
TGTGCCACCAGTGAGCGCCTCCTCCGGGGTACCGGGGAGCTGTTTTTT CATSERLLRGTGELFF - - TRBJ2-2 TRBV24-1
TGCAGCGTTGACAGGGGTCACATGGGACGCACAGATACGCAGTATTTT CSVDRGHMGRTDTQYF - few TRBJ2-3 TRBV29-1
TGCGCCGCCCTGGGCAGGGGCCGATCTAGTGGGATGAACACTGAAGCTTTCTTT CAALGRGRSSGMNTEAFF - - TRBJ1-1 TRBV23-1
TGTGCCAGCAGCGATACAGGGGGCCAAGAGACCCAGTACTTC CASSDTGGQETQYF TRBD1 - TRBJ2-5 TRBV28
TGCGCCAGCAGCCCCGGGACTAGCGGGCCCGATACGCAGTATTTT CASSPGTSGPDTQYF TRBD2 few TRBJ2-3 TRBV5-1
TGTGCCAGCAGCTTATTCGTGGGAGGGCCGGGCTCCTACGAGCAGTACTTC CASSLFVGGPGSYEQYF TRBD2 - TRBJ2-7 TRBV7-2
TGTGCCAGCCGGACAGGAGGAAATCAGCCCCAGCATTTT CASRTGGNQPQHF TRBD1 - TRBJ1-5 TRBV6-5
TGTGCCAGCAGCTTAAGTTTTAGCGGGAGAAGGCAAGAGACCCAGTACTTC CASSLSFSGRRQETQYF TRBD2 - TRBJ2-5 TRBV7-2
TGTGCCACCAGTGGACACGCGCTGGCGTCGAAAAATGAAAAACTGTTTTTT CATSGHALASKNEKLFF - few TRBJ1-4 TRBV24-1
TGTGCCAGCAGAAAATCAGGGGGCACCTATGGCTACACCTTC CASRKSGGTYGYTF TRBD1 - TRBJ1-2 TRBV28
TGTGCCAGCAGTTGGGGGAGGGTAGCGGGAGCTGGGGATACGCAGTATTTT CASSWGRVAGAGDTQYF TRBD2 - TRBJ2-3 TRBV27
TGTGCCAGCAGCGTAATCGGTAGCTCCTACAATGAGCAGTTCTTC CASSVIGSSYNEQFF - - TRBJ2-1 TRBV9
TGTGCCAGCAGCAGGGGACAGAACACTGAAGCTTTCTTT CASSRGQNTEAFF - - TRBJ1-1 TRBV6-2/TRBV6-3
TGCGCCAGCAGTTTTCTACCTTCCGGACAGGGGATTACAGATACGCAGTATTTT CASSFLPSGQGITDTQYF TRBD1 - TRBJ2-3 TRBV5-1
TGTGCCAGCAAGGCGTTTGGTCCGGGAGTGGGTGGTGAGCAGTTCTTC CASKAFGPGVGGEQFF - - TRBJ2-1 TRBV27